The present T cell receptor (beta chain) was sequenced within a study of human T cells and chemical hapten exposure. This clonotype was seen more than once but under ten times. This CDR3 is 15 amino acids long. Germline V gives CDR1 DFQATT, CDR2 SNEGSKA (reference sequence). The V end was cut by 0 bases, the J end by 3 bases, with 12 bases between. One entry per CDR3 protein, called by TCRdb with MiXCR from the RACE reads. The data hold about 120,000 distinct CDR3 sequences, with approximately 10% observed a single time. Sample time point: patch test 3, about 24 weeks after DPC sensitization. Treatment noted: therapeutic diphenylcyclopropenone sensitization with weekly scalp DPC. Alopecia patients deemed DPC-suitable, aged 18 to 70, excluding pregnancy.

This TCR derives from a woman aged 50 to 60 with alopecia areata. Some clones in this sample may be carry-over from other donors' samples. V and J are TRBV20-1 and TRBJ2-4, with D unclear. The source material was whole blood, sampled in connection with sensitization to the hapten diphenylcyclopropenone (DPC). The CDR3 DNA reads TGCAGTGCTAGAGATCGACGGCAGAACAAAAACATTCAGTACTTC. As protein: CSARDRRQNKNIQYF.